This T cell receptor (beta chain) appears in the sequencing data of a study of Graves' ophthalmopathy and Graves' hyperthyroidism. Whole-study findings and limits: The model flagged ophthalmopathy progression at 65% to 71% sensitivity and 72.22% specificity. A majority of expanded thyroid clonotypes exceeding 0.001 frequency were likewise present in blood.

Moderate-to-severe activity, with CAS ≥3, NOSPECS ≥4 and duration under 3 months, characterized the donors with ophthalmopathy. There are 15 residues in the CDR3. Germline-derived CDR1 and CDR2 are LNHDA and SQIVND (reference sequence). The germline V and J ends were trimmed by 0 bases and 8 bases, with 13 bases remaining between them. This clonotype was counted at least ten times. The antigen remains unidentified. As the template, RNA transcripts were used to amplify TCR beta CDR3 regions. An opening RT-PCR round employed HTBI primers and preceded a second-round multiplex PCR. MiXCR, applied by TCRdb to the multiplex PCR reads, yields one record per CDR3 protein. The sample records approximately 700,000 distinct CDR3 sequences, about two fifths being singletons.

The V and J genes are TRBV19 and TRBJ1-4, with D tentatively TRBD1 (5 bases). Sequencing was performed on peripheral blood. The origin of this receptor is an adult man with Graves' ophthalmopathy. CDR3 amino acids: CASSIDRQGGEKLFF. The CDR3 coding sequence is TGTGCCAGTAGTATAGATCGCCAGGGTGGAGAAAAACTGTTTTTT.